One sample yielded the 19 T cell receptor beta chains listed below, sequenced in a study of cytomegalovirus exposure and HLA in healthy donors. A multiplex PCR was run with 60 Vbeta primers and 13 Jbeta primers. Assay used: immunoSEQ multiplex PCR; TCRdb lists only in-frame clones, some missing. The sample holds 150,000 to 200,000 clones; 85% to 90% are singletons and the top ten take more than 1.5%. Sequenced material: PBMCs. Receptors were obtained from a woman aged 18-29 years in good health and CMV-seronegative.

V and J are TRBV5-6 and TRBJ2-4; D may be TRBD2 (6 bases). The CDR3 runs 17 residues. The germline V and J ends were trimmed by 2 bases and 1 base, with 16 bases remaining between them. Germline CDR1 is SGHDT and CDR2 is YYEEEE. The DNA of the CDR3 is TGTGCCAGCAGCTTTGGTTGGGGGGACTTGGCCAAAAACATTCAGTACTTC. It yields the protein CASSFGWGDLAKNIQYF.

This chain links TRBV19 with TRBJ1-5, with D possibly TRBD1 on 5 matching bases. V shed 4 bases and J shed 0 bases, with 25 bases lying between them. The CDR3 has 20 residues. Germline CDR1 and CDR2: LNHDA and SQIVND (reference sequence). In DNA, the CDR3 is TGTGCCAGTAGTAGGGGAAGTGAAGGCCGGGGGGTTTATAGCAATCAGCCCCAGCATTTT. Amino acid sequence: CASSRGSEGRGVYSNQPQHF.

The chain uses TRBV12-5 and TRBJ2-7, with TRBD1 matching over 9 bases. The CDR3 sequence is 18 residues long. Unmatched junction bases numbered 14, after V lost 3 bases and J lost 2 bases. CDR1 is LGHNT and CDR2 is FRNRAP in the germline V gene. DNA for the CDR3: TGTGCTAGTGGTTTTTCCCTTTCCGGGACAGGGCCCACCTACGAGCAGTACTTC. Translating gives CASGFSLSGTGPTYEQYF.

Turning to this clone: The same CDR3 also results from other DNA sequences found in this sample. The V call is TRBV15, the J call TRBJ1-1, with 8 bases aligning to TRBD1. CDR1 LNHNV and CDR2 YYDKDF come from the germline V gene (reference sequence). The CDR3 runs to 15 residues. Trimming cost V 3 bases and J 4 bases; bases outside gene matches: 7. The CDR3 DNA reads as TGTGCCACCAGCAGGGCCAGGGGGCGGCTCACTGAAGCTTTCTTT. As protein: CATSRARGRLTEAFF.

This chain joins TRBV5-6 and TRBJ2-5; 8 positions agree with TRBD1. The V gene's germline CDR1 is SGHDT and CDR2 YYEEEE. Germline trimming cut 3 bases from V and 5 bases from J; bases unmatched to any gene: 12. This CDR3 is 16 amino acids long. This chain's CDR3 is CASSYTLQDRVETQYF. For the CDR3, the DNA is TGTGCCAGCAGCTACACCCTCCAGGACAGGGTGGAGACCCAGTACTTC.

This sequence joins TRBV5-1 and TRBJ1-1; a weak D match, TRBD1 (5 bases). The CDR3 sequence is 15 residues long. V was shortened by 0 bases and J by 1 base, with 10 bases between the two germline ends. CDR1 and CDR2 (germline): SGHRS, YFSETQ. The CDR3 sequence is CASSLVQVKNTEAFF. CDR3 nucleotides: TGCGCCAGCAGCTTGGTACAGGTAAAGAACACTGAAGCTTTCTTT.

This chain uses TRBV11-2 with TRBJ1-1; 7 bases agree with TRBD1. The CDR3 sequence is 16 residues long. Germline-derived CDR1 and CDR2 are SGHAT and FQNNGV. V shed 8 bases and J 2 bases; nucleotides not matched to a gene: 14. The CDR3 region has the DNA TGTGCCAGCTTCAAGGGGGCGCAGGCGGTAAACACTGAAGCTTTCTTT. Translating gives CASFKGAQAVNTEAFF.

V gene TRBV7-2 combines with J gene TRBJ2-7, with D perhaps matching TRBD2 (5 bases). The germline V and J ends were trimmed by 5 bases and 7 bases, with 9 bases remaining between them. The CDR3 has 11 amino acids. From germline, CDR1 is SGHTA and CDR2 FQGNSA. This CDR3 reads CASSRGYEQYF. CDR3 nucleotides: TGTGCCAGCAGCCGGGGATATGAGCAGTACTTC. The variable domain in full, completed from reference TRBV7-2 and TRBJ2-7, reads GAGVSQSPSNKVTEKGKDVELRCDPISGHTALYWYRQSLGQGLEFLIYFQGNSAPDKSGLPSDRFSAERTGGSVSTLTIQRTQQEDSAVYLCASSRGYEQYFGPGTRLTVT.

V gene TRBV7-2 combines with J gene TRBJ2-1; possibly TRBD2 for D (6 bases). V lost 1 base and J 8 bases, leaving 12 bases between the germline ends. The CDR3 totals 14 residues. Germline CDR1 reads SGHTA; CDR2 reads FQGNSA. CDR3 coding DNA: TGTGCCAGCAGCTTAGTAGGAGGGGACGATGAGCAGTTCTTC. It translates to CASSLVGGDDEQFF.

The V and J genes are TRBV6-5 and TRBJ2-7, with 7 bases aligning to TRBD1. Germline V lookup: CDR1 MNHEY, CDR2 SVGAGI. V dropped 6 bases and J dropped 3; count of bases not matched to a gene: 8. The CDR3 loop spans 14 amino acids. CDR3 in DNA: TGTGCCAGCAGGAAAACGGGACAGCGCTACGAGCAGTACTTC. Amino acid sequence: CASRKTGQRYEQYF.

CDR3 sequence: CASSLLTWEVNQPQHF. The DNA for the CDR3 is TGTGCCAGTAGTCTCCTAACCTGGGAGGTCAATCAGCCCCAGCATTTT. V usage is TRBV19 and J usage is TRBJ1-5; D is undetermined. Germline V gives CDR1 LNHDA, CDR2 SQIVND (reference sequence). This CDR3 has 16 residues. Trimming removed 5 bases at V and 3 bases at J, with 17 bases between.

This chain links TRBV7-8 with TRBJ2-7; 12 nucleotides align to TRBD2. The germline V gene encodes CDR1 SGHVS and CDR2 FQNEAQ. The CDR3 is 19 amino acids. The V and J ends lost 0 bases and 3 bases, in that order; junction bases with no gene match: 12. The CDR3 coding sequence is TGTGCCAGCAGCTTAGCCTTTGGCTTAGGACTAGCGGGGAACTACGAGCAGTACTTC. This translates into CASSLAFGLGLAGNYEQYF.

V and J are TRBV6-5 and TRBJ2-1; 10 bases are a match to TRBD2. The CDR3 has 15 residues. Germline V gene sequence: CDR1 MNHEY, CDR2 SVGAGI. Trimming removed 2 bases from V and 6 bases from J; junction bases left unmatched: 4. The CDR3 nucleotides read TGTGCCAGCAGTTACGAAGCGGGGGGGTTCAATGAGCAGTTCTTC. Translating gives CASSYEAGGFNEQFF.

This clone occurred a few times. CDR3 nucleotides: TGTGCCAGCAGCTTGGGGGCAGGGGGCCATCCGAGCTCTGGAAACACCATATATTTT. This codes for CASSLGAGGHPSSGNTIYF. V and J are TRBV5-6 and TRBJ1-3, with 8 bases aligning to TRBD1. The germline V gene has CDR1 SGHDT and CDR2 YYEEEE. The CDR3 is made up of 19 amino acids. Trimming removed 0 bases from V and 0 bases from J; junction bases left unmatched: 11.

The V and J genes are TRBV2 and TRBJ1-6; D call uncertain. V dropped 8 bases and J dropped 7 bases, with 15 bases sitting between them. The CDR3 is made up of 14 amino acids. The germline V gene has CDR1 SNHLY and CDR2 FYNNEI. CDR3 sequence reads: CASQPRSGNSPLHF. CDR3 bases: TGTGCCAGCCAGCCTAGGTCGGGAAATTCACCCCTCCACTTT.

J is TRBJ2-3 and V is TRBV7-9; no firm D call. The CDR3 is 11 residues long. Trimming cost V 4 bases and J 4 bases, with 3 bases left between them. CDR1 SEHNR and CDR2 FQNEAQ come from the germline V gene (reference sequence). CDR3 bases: TGTGCCAGCAGCTCCGCAGATACGCAGTATTTT. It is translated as CASSSADTQYF.

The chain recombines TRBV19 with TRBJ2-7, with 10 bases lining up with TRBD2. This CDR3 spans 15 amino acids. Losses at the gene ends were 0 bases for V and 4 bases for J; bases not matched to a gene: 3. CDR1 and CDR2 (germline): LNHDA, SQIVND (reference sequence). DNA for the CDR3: TGTGCCAGTAGTATAGACACTAGCGGGGAGTACGAGCAGTACTTC. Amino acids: CASSIDTSGEYEQYF.

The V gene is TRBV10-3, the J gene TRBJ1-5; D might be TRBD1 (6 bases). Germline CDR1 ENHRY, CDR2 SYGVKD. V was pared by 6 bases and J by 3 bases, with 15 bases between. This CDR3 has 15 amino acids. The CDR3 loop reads CAISPGGGPNQPQHF. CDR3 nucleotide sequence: TGTGCCATCAGCCCTGGGGGGGGCCCCAATCAGCCCCAGCATTTT.

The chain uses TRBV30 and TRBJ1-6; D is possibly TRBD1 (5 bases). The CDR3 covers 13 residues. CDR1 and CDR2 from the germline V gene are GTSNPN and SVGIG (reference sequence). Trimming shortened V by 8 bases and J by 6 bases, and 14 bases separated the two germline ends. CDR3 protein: CALARAANSPLHF. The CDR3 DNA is TGTGCCCTGGCCAGGGCGGCTAATTCACCCCTCCACTTT. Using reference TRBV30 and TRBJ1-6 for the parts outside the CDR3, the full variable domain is SQTIHQWPATLVQPVGSPLSLECTVEGTSNPNLYWYRQAAGRGLQLLFYSVGIGQISSEVPQNLSASRPQDRQFILSSKKLLLSDSGFYLCALARAANSPLHFGNGTRLTVT.